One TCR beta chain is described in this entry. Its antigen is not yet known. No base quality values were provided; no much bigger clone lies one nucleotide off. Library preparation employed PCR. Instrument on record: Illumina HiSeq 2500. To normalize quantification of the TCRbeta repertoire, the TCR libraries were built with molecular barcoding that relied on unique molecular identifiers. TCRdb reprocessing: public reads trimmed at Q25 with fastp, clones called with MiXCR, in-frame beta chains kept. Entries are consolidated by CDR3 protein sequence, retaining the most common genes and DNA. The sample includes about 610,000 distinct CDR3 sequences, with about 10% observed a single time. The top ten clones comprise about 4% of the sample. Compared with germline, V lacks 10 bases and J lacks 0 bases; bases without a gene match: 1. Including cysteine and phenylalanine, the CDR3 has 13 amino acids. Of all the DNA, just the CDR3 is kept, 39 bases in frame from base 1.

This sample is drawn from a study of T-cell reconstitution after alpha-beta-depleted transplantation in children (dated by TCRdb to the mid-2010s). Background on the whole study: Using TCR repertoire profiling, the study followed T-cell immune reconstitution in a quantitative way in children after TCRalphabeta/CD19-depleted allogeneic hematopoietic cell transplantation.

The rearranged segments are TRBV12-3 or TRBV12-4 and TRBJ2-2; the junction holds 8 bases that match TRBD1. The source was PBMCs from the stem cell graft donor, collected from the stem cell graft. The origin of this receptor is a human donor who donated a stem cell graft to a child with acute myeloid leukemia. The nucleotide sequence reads TGTGCCAACAGGGGGACGAACACCGGGGAGCTGTTTTTT. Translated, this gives CANRGTNTGELFF.